This TCR beta chain was recorded in a study of CD8 T cells in ankylosing spondylitis (dated by TCRdb to between 2016 and 2019). Turning to the overall study: The study set out to find disease-linked TCR variants by profiling T cell receptor beta repertoires in ankylosing spondylitis patients and healthy donors. The full study cohort was made up of 25 ankylosing spondylitis patients and 108 healthy donors. Peripheral blood was sampled, and synovial fluid was additionally collected from ankylosing spondylitis patients.

The sample holds a few counts of this clonotype. Its cognate antigen has yet to be identified. No much larger clone is present one base from it, and per-base qualities are unavailable. Taken from cysteine to phenylalanine, the CDR3 has 13 residues. The kept DNA is CDR3 alone, 39 bases in frame from the first base. Unmatched junction bases come to 6, with V trimmed by 9 bases and J by 3 bases. The germline V gene encodes CDR1 MNHEY and CDR2 SVGEGT. The study at large found these results: A CD8+ phenotype was shown by the disease-linked clones, which were found at relatively low frequencies in peripheral blood. Blood from ankylosing spondylitis patients appeared to be characterized by a TCR beta motif made up of under 10 highly homologous amino acid variants. Some of the motif variants had been reported before in the synovial fluid and blood of reactive arthritis patients, a finding that suggests common disease-initiation mechanisms. The disease-linked clones were reported to be significantly enriched in matched synovial fluid samples from ankylosing spondylitis patients.

Sequenced on an Illumina HiSeq 2500. TCR beta libraries were prepared by quantitative 5'-RACE with molecular barcodes. In the original analysis: To identify disease-linked TCR variants, a new computational method was used, one built on a probabilistic model of VDJ rearrangement. The public reads were reanalyzed by TCRdb: fastp trimming at Q25, MiXCR alignment, in-frame beta chains only. Each entry merges the rows of one CDR3 protein and shows their most common DNA and genes. It is TCRdb's table, rather than the study itself, that gives the V and J calls and clone size. The sample records 500,000 to 650,000 distinct CDR3 sequences, about 5.4% of which are singletons. Around 3.5% of the sample goes to the ten largest clones.

The rearranged chain carries TRBV6-2 or TRBV6-3 and TRBJ2-7, with 9 central nucleotides matching TRBD2. The clonotype comes from a male donor with ankylosing spondylitis. Specimen: blood, either unsorted or a sorted T cell fraction (not recorded which). The DNA sequence follows: TGTGCCAGTAAAACTAGCGGGCACTACGAGCAGTACTTC. This translates into CASKTSGHYEQYF.